This record looks at one TCR beta chain sequence and its context. Its specificity is not known. The data derive from a study of T cells after yellow fever vaccination. CDR1 DFQATT and CDR2 SNEGSKA come from the germline V gene (reference sequence). The V and J ends lost 1 base and 2 bases respectively, with 12 bases between them. The CDR3 has 14 residues. Whole-study results and caveats: Most primary-vaccination clones recurred post-booster (nearly 98% CD4, more than 85% CD8). Repertoires sorted by FACS could include abundant clonotypes that are contaminants from the bulk population. A faster peak, day 5 versus 15, was reached by the weaker secondary response.

As TCR cDNA was made by 5'RACE template switching, a universal primer site and UMIs were added. TCRdb reanalysed the 5' RACE reads using MiXCR and keeps one entry per CDR3 protein. The repertoire consists of under 400,000 distinct CDR3 sequences, with roughly an eighth occurring once and the leading ten covering 3.2%. The material sequenced was CD4+ T cells sorted from PBMCs, taken 15 days after the yellow fever booster vaccination. This clonotype was sampled from a man between 18 and 35 years old who received the YFV17D yellow fever vaccine. The chain uses TRBV20-1 and TRBJ2-7, with D unresolved. The CDR3 protein is CSARGASGAYEQYF. CDR3 DNA: TGCAGTGCTAGAGGTGCCTCAGGAGCCTACGAGCAGTACTTC.